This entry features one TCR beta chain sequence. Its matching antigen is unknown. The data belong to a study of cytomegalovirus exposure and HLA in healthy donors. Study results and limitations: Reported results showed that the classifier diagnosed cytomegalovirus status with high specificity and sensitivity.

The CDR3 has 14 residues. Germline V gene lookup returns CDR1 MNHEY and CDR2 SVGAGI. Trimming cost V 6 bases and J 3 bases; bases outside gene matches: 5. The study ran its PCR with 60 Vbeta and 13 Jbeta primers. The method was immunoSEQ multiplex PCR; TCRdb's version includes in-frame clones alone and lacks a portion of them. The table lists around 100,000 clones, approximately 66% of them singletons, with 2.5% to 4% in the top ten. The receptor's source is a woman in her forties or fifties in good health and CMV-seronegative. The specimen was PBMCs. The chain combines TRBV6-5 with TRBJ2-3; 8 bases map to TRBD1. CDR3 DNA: TGTGCCAGCAGCCGGACAGGGATAACAGATACGCAGTATTTT. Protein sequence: CASSRTGITDTQYF.